Below, 28 T cell receptor beta chains from the same sample are listed, as sequenced in a study of blood T cells in healthy people across ages. A second PCR of roughly 7 to 11 cycles used a sample-barcoded 5' primer and a J-beta primer mix. A single record per CDR3 protein comes from TCRdb applying MiXCR to the 5' RACE reads. The table records fewer than 600,000 distinct CDR3 sequences, roughly a quarter of them present only once. These same data were also listed under a study on T cells of mothers and their children.

The sequencing sample was made of blood. These receptors were collected from a boy between 2 and 10 years old in good health.

This clonotype was picked up a small number of times. V and J are TRBV20-1 and TRBJ2-7, with 7 bases fitting TRBD2. Trimming removed 3 bases from V and 1 base from J; junction bases left unmatched: 3. The CDR3 sequence is 13 residues long. The germline V gene has CDR1 DFQATT and CDR2 SNEGSKA (reference sequence). This CDR3 is CSARGGRSYEQYF. CDR3 coding DNA: TGCAGTGCTAGGGGAGGGAGGTCCTACGAGCAGTACTTC.

This clonotype occurred a few times. The V gene is TRBV12-3 or TRBV12-4, the J gene TRBJ2-1, with TRBD2 matching 9 bases. V shed 5 bases, J shed 5 bases, and the junction held 13 bases outside the gene matches. The length of the CDR3 is 17 residues. This CDR3 is CASSPSFSGGPNNEQFF. The CDR3 region has the DNA TGTGCCAGCAGTCCCAGCTTTAGCGGGGGCCCCAACAATGAGCAGTTCTTC.

This clonotype was observed a few times. The chain uses TRBV5-1 and TRBJ2-5; D might be TRBD2 (5 bases). V lost 0 bases and J 5 bases, leaving 14 bases between the germline ends. There are 15 residues in the CDR3. CDR1 and CDR2 from the germline V gene are SGHRS and YFSETQ. The chain's CDR3 is CASSLEVRVEETQYF. CDR3 sequence (DNA): TGCGCCAGCAGCTTGGAGGTGCGGGTGGAGGAGACCCAGTACTTC. The full variable domain, completed using reference TRBV5-1 and TRBJ2-5, is KAGVTQTPRYLIKTRGQQVTLSCSPISGHRSVSWYQQTPGQGLQFLFEYFSETQRNKGNFPGRFSGRQFSNSRSEMNVSTLELGDSALYLCASSLEVRVEETQYFGPGTRLLVL.

The chain carries TRBV19 and TRBJ2-1; 12 nucleotides align to TRBD1. The V gene's germline CDR1 is LNHDA and CDR2 SQIVND (reference sequence). V shed 3 bases and J 0 bases; nucleotides not matched to a gene: 3. This CDR3 spans 17 amino acids. The CDR3 coding sequence is TGTGCCAGTAGTATGAGGGACAGGGGGCTCTCCTACAATGAGCAGTTCTTC. It translates to CASSMRDRGLSYNEQFF.

This clonotype showed up just a few times. The rearrangement links TRBV7-8 to TRBJ2-1; 7 bases are a match to TRBD2. Trimming took 4 bases from V and 3 from J; bases not matched to a gene: 12. The CDR3 totals 17 residues. Germline V gene data show CDR1 as SGHVS and CDR2 as FQNEAQ. The CDR3 loop is CASSSWPAGLLYNEQFF. CDR3 in DNA: TGTGCCAGCAGCTCCTGGCCAGCGGGGCTCCTCTACAATGAGCAGTTCTTC.

The chain has TRBV12-3 or TRBV12-4 and TRBJ1-2, with D tentatively TRBD1 (5 bases). This CDR3 spans 17 amino acids. The V end was cut by 5 bases, the J end by 1 base, with 20 bases between. This CDR3 reads CASSPTLERGVNYGYTF. As DNA, the CDR3 is TGTGCCAGCAGTCCCACCCTGGAGAGGGGTGTTAACTATGGCTACACCTTC.

The chain uses TRBV20-1 and TRBJ2-1; 8 bases fit TRBD1. The CDR3 is 14 residues long. J lost 2 bases, V lost 5 bases, and 5 bases had no gene match. CDR1 is DFQATT, CDR2 SNEGSKA, per germline (reference sequence). CDR3 bases: TGCAGTGCTGTACAGACAGGGGCCTACAATGAGCAGTTCTTC. It translates to CSAVQTGAYNEQFF.

Only a few counts were recorded for this clonotype. The junction and the germline gene differ at one end; a read error may be behind it. The chain links TRBV9 to TRBJ2-2; D is possibly TRBD2 (5 bases). Germline V gene data show CDR1 as SGDLS and CDR2 as YYNGEE. There are 17 residues in the CDR3. In nucleotides, the CDR3 is TGTACCAGCAGCTCACCCCAGAGGAGGACGAACACCGGGGAGCTGTTTTTT. Its translation: CTSSSPQRRTNTGELFF.

The V gene is TRBV20-1, the J gene TRBJ1-1; D gene ambiguous. This CDR3 comprises 12 residues. V was clipped by 6 bases and J by 1 base, with 9 bases between them. CDR1 DFQATT and CDR2 SNEGSKA come from the germline V gene (reference sequence). The CDR3 here is CSAAGPNTEAFF. As DNA, the CDR3 is TGCAGTGCCGCGGGCCCGAACACTGAAGCTTTCTTT.

The gene calls are TRBV2 and TRBJ2-2; a possible D gene is TRBD2 (6 bases). The CDR3 sequence is 14 residues long. Germline loops: CDR1 SNHLY, CDR2 FYNNEI. Trimming stripped 7 bases from V and 4 bases from J, with 13 bases between. The CDR3 DNA follows: TGTGCCAGCACTCCCGAGGGAGGCACCGGGGAGCTGTTTTTT. Its translation: CASTPEGGTGELFF.

J is TRBJ1-2 and V is TRBV30; tentative D call: TRBD1 (6 bases). The ends were cut back, 6 bases at V and 0 bases at J, with 11 bases in the middle. This CDR3 has 13 amino acids. Germline V lookup: CDR1 GTSNPN, CDR2 SVGIG (reference sequence). CDR3 protein: CACTGTPNYGYTF. The CDR3 bases are TGTGCCTGTACCGGGACACCTAACTATGGCTACACCTTC.

This sequence joins TRBV28 and TRBJ2-7; TRBD2 agrees at 7 bases. The length of the CDR3 is 13 residues. V lost 5 bases to trimming and J lost 7 bases; unmatched junction nucleotides: 8. The germline CDR1 and CDR2 sequences are MDHEN and SYDVKM. CDR3 protein: CASSLSPGGEQYF. Written as DNA, the CDR3 is TGTGCCAGCAGTCTAAGCCCCGGGGGGGAGCAGTACTTC. Looking up the rest from reference TRBV28 and TRBJ2-7 gives the full variable domain: DVKVTQSSRYLVKRTGEKVFLECVQDMDHENMFWYRQDPGLGLRLIYFSYDVKMKEKGDIPEGYSVSREKKERFSLILESASTNQTSMYLCASSLSPGGEQYFGPGTRLTVT.

The V call is TRBV3-1, the J call TRBJ2-7; 13 positions match TRBD2. V dropped 4 bases and J dropped 4; count of bases not matched to a gene: 7. This CDR3 is 16 amino acids long. Germline CDR1 LGHDT, CDR2 YNNKEL (reference sequence). For the CDR3, the DNA is TGTGCCAGCAGCCGTTCAAGACTAGCGGGAGGTTACGAGCAGTACTTC. Amino acid sequence: CASSRSRLAGGYEQYF.

This clonotype was counted between two and nine times. This may be a read error, as it is one base from a much larger clone. J is TRBJ2-2 and V is TRBV6-2 or TRBV6-3; D remains unclear. V lost 2 bases to trimming and J lost 5 bases, with 3 bases between them. From germline, CDR1 is MNHEY and CDR2 SVGEGT. The CDR3 sequence is 12 residues long. The CDR3 DNA reads as TGTGCCAGCAGTTACGGGACCGGGGAGCTGTTTTTT. Its translation: CASSYGTGELFF.

The chain links TRBV20-1 to TRBJ1-1, with 7 bases matching TRBD1. The ends lost 1 base at V and 5 bases at J; junction bases unmatched: 7. This CDR3 region has 14 residues. Germline V CDR1 and CDR2: DFQATT, SNEGSKA (reference sequence). The CDR3 loop reads CSARGDSGGTEAFF. In DNA form, the CDR3 reads TGCAGTGCTAGAGGGGACAGTGGAGGGACTGAAGCTTTCTTT.

This clonotype was found a few times. This rearrangement joins TRBV7-2 to TRBJ2-7; 10 bases agree with TRBD1. The CDR3 length is 15 residues. With V trimmed by 6 bases and J by 2 bases, 7 bases remained unmatched. Germline V gene data show CDR1 as SGHTA and CDR2 as FQGNSA. CDR3 in amino acids: CASSPGQGLPYEQYF. CDR3 DNA: TGTGCCAGCAGTCCGGGACAGGGGCTCCCCTACGAGCAGTACTTC.

The chain joins TRBV5-1 to TRBJ2-3; 7 bases are shared with TRBD2. After removal of 0 bases from V and 3 bases from J, the junction contained 7 bases not matched to a gene. The CDR3 is made up of 16 amino acids. CDR1 and CDR2 (germline): SGHRS, YFSETQ. The CDR3 loop is CASSLEVGGPTDTQYF. The CDR3, as DNA: TGCGCCAGCAGCTTGGAGGTGGGAGGGCCAACAGATACGCAGTATTTT.

The gene calls are TRBV20-1 and TRBJ2-7; D uncertain. The germline V gene has CDR1 DFQATT and CDR2 SNEGSKA (reference sequence). The CDR3 has 13 residues. Trimming took off 3 bases at V and 3 bases at J, with 12 bases between the two ends. CDR3 residues: CSASSVVGYEQYF. CDR3 nucleotides: TGCAGTGCTAGTTCCGTCGTGGGCTACGAGCAGTACTTC.

The chain combines TRBV18 with TRBJ2-7, with 8 bases fitting TRBD1. Unmatched junction bases numbered 7, after V lost 2 bases and J lost 7 bases. CDR1 is KGHSH and CDR2 is LQKENI in the germline V gene. The CDR3 is 14 amino acids. This chain's CDR3 is CASSPDRGPGEQYF. The DNA of the CDR3 is TGTGCCAGCTCACCAGACAGGGGTCCGGGAGAGCAGTACTTC.

The chain employs TRBV6-5 and TRBJ2-7; possible D gene TRBD2, 6 bases. Germline V gene data show CDR1 as MNHEY and CDR2 as SVGAGI. V gave up 6 bases and J gave up 0 bases, with 9 bases separating them. This CDR3 is 13 amino acids long. The DNA of the CDR3 is TGTGCCAGCAGGCGGGACCCCTCCTACGAGCAGTACTTC. Its protein is CASRRDPSYEQYF.

In its sample, this clonotype was seen a few times. V usage is TRBV29-1 and J usage is TRBJ2-7; 8 bases line up with TRBD1. This CDR3 contains 12 residues. Trimming cost V 7 bases and J 5 bases; bases outside gene matches: 7. Germline CDR1 reads SQVTM; CDR2 reads ANQGSEA. The CDR3 protein is CSARRQGHEQYF. Written as DNA, the CDR3 is TGCAGCGCCAGGAGACAGGGGCACGAGCAGTACTTC.

The V call is TRBV20-1, the J call TRBJ1-5; no clear D. CDR3 length equals 15 residues. CDR1 DFQATT and CDR2 SNEGSKA come from the germline V gene (reference sequence). Between the trimmed V and J ends, which lost 0 bases and 3 bases, there was a span of 12 bases. The CDR3 reads CSARDPGFVNQPQHF. CDR3 DNA: TGCAGTGCTAGAGACCCGGGCTTCGTCAATCAGCCCCAGCATTTT.

The chain employs TRBV20-1 and TRBJ2-5; D gene uncertain. Per the germline V gene, CDR1 is DFQATT and CDR2 is SNEGSKA (reference sequence). Between the trimmed V and J ends, which lost 3 bases and 7 bases, there was a span of 18 bases. This CDR3 is 14 amino acids long. The CDR3 loop reads CSASEHRTRRTQYF. Here the CDR3 DNA reads TGCAGTGCTAGTGAACACAGAACGAGGAGGACCCAGTACTTC.

The chain uses TRBV20-1 and TRBJ2-5; 9 bases fit TRBD1. The DNA end lines up better with TRBJ2-7; the J call may be wrong. This CDR3 comprises 13 residues. Germline CDR1 reads DFQATT; CDR2 reads SNEGSKA (reference sequence). CDR3 protein: CSASGQGLYEQYF. Written as DNA, the CDR3 is TGCAGTGCTTCGGGACAGGGACTCTACGAGCAGTACTTC.

Comment on this clonotype: The junction differs from germline at one of its ends, possibly a read error. The chain joins TRBV7-3 to TRBJ2-4; D remains ambiguous. The CDR3 totals 18 residues. Germline V CDR1 and CDR2: SGHTA, FQGTGA. The CDR3 spells CASSPTRNTTWVKNIQYF. The CDR3 nucleotides are TGTGCCAGCAGCCCGACGAGGAACACGACTTGGGTCAAAAACATCCAGTACTTC.

The chain has TRBV20-1 and TRBJ2-1, with TRBD2 matching 7 bases. The germline V gene has CDR1 DFQATT and CDR2 SNEGSKA (reference sequence). The CDR3 runs 16 residues. The V gene end was trimmed by 0 bases and the J gene end by 5 bases; junction bases not matched to a gene: 10. This CDR3 reads CSARDLGGVRNNEQFF. CDR3 sequence (DNA): TGCAGTGCTAGAGATCTTGGGGGGGTCCGCAACAATGAGCAGTTCTTC.

V usage is TRBV2 and J usage is TRBJ2-1, with D possibly matching TRBD1 (5 bases). Germline V gene lookup returns CDR1 SNHLY and CDR2 FYNNEI. Trimming left V 4 bases short and J 6 bases short, with 7 bases between. The CDR3 loop spans 12 amino acids. This CDR3 is CASSGQGNEQFF. The CDR3, as DNA: TGTGCCAGCAGTGGGCAGGGCAATGAGCAGTTCTTC.

This clonotype turned up a few times. This chain connects TRBV7-8 to TRBJ2-2; no clear D. CDR1 is SGHVS and CDR2 is FQNEAQ in the germline V gene. The ends were cut back, 5 bases at V and 4 bases at J, with 8 bases in the middle. This CDR3 has 13 residues. The DNA for the CDR3 is TGTGCCAGCAGCACCCGGCCCACCGGGGAGCTGTTTTTT. Translation: CASSTRPTGELFF.